The 14 T cell receptor beta chains presented below share a single source sample, sequenced in a study of T-cell memory formation after mild COVID-19. Via MiXCR, TCRdb re-called the 5' RACE reads, giving one row per CDR3 protein. Among approximately 250,000 distinct CDR3 sequences, around 15% were seen once, and the ten largest hold roughly a fifth. The sequenced sample consisted of PBMCs or a T cell subset sorted from them (not recorded which). These receptors originate from a man younger than 35 who had mild COVID-19 (a few samples of this study predate the infection). Cell type and time point are not known.

There are a few counts of this clonotype. The chain is built from TRBV11-2 and TRBJ2-3; 9 bases map to TRBD2. The trim removed 1 base at V and 2 bases at J, leaving 7 bases unmatched. The CDR3 length is 17 residues. From germline, CDR1 is SGHAT and CDR2 FQNNGV. The CDR3 nucleotides are TGTGCCAGCAGCTTAGTAGGCCTAGCGGGGATCACAGATACGCAGTATTTT. Protein product: CASSLVGLAGITDTQYF.

This clonotype has at least ten counts. The chain couples TRBV7-8 to TRBJ2-7; perhaps TRBD2 as D (5 bases). Trimming pared 6 bases from V and 0 bases from J, leaving 6 bases between. The CDR3 loop spans 12 amino acids. Germline V gene sequence: CDR1 SGHVS, CDR2 FQNEAQ. The CDR3 DNA follows: TGTGCCAGCAGGGAGGCCTCCTACGAGCAGTACTTC. Protein product: CASREASYEQYF.

V and J are TRBV4-1 and TRBJ1-4; the D is unclear. Germline V gene sequence: CDR1 MGHRA, CDR2 YSYEKL. The CDR3 spans 15 residues. V was clipped by 1 base and J by 8 bases, with 14 bases between them. The CDR3 DNA follows: TGCGCCAGCAGCCAAGGACGTCAGGAGGGAGAAAAACTGTTTTTT. This encodes CASSQGRQEGEKLFF.

This clonotype has just a few counts. This chain uses TRBV4-1 with TRBJ2-1; a weak D match, TRBD2 (5 bases). From germline, CDR1 is MGHRA and CDR2 YSYEKL. The V and J ends lost 1 base and 7 bases respectively, with 14 bases between them. CDR3 length: 15 amino acids. The CDR3 DNA follows: TGCGCCAGCAGCCAAGGGCCTGGACTGGCAAATGAGCAGTTCTTC. It yields the protein CASSQGPGLANEQFF.

V is TRBV20-1 and J is TRBJ1-6, with D tentatively TRBD1 (6 bases). Germline assignment: CDR1 DFQATT and CDR2 SNEGSKA (reference sequence). Between the trimmed V and J ends, which lost 6 bases and 5 bases, there was a span of 17 bases. The CDR3 covers 15 residues. The CDR3 loop is CSATPSGVNNSPLHF. For the CDR3, the DNA is TGCAGTGCCACCCCGTCAGGGGTTAATAATTCACCCCTCCACTTT.

This clonotype was detected a few times. The V and J genes are TRBV6-5 and TRBJ2-2, with 11 positions matching TRBD2. This CDR3 region has 16 residues. CDR1 and CDR2 from the germline V gene are MNHEY and SVGAGI. J lost 4 bases, V lost 5 bases, and 6 bases had no gene match. CDR3 DNA: TGTGCCAGCAGTAAACTAGCGGGGGCCCCCACCGGGGAGCTGTTTTTT. It codes for CASSKLAGAPTGELFF.

This clonotype was seen a handful of times. The V call is TRBV5-1, the J call TRBJ2-5; D assignment may be TRBD1 or TRBD2 (5 bases each). Germline loops: CDR1 SGHRS, CDR2 YFSETQ. This CDR3 region has 12 residues. The V and J ends lost 5 bases and 5 bases respectively, with 10 bases between them. The CDR3 DNA is TGCGCCAGCAGGTCAGGGAGCGAGACCCAGTACTTC. Its protein is CASRSGSETQYF.

This clonotype showed up just a few times. CDR3 sequence reads: CASSVGVTTNEKLFF. CDR3 nucleotide sequence: TGTGCCAGCAGCGTAGGGGTGACAACTAATGAAAAACTGTTTTTT. The chain recombines TRBV9 with TRBJ1-4; D remains ambiguous. The CDR3 loop spans 15 amino acids. Between the trimmed V and J ends, which lost 0 bases and 0 bases, there was a span of 6 bases. Germline V CDR1 and CDR2: SGDLS, YYNGEE.

The sample holds many counts of this clonotype. V gene TRBV7-2 combines with J gene TRBJ1-1, with TRBD1 identical over 9 bases. J lost 8 bases, V lost 8 bases, and 6 bases had no gene match. CDR3 size: 12 residues. CDR1 SGHTA and CDR2 FQGNSA come from the germline V gene. The CDR3 coding sequence is TGTGCCAGCGGCCGGGACAGGGAGGAAGCTTTCTTT. Encoded protein: CASGRDREEAFF.

The gene calls are TRBV5-1 and TRBJ2-2; D perhaps matches TRBD1 (6 bases). CDR1 and CDR2 from the germline V gene are SGHRS and YFSETQ. Deletions cut 6 bases from V and 5 bases from J, with 17 bases between. CDR3 length: 15 amino acids. The CDR3 region has the DNA TGCGCCAGCACTCCGATCACCACAGGGACCGGGGAGCTGTTTTTT. This codes for CASTPITTGTGELFF. The full variable domain, completed using reference TRBV5-1 and TRBJ2-2, is KAGVTQTPRYLIKTRGQQVTLSCSPISGHRSVSWYQQTPGQGLQFLFEYFSETQRNKGNFPGRFSGRQFSNSRSEMNVSTLELGDSALYLCASTPITTGTGELFFGEGSRLTVL.

V gene TRBV6-5 combines with J gene TRBJ1-5, with 9 bases that match TRBD1. The length of the CDR3 is 16 residues. Per germline, CDR1 MNHEY and CDR2 SVGAGI. Germline trimming cut 5 bases from V and 3 bases from J; bases unmatched to any gene: 8. The CDR3 sequence is CASSQAGQGSNQPQHF. In DNA form, the CDR3 reads TGTGCCAGCAGTCAGGCCGGACAGGGGTCCAATCAGCCCCAGCATTTT.

This clonotype was counted only a few times. This chain uses TRBV7-2 with TRBJ2-3, with D unresolved. Looked up from germline, CDR1 is SGHTA and CDR2 is FQGNSA. The CDR3 covers 12 residues. Trimming cost V 3 bases and J 7 bases, with 8 bases left between them. Here the CDR3 reads CASSFLPNTQYF. The CDR3 DNA sequence: TGTGCCAGCAGCTTCCTACCCAATACGCAGTATTTT. Looking up the rest from reference TRBV7-2 and TRBJ2-3 gives the full variable domain: GAGVSQSPSNKVTEKGKDVELRCDPISGHTALYWYRQSLGQGLEFLIYFQGNSAPDKSGLPSDRFSAERTGGSVSTLTIQRTQQEDSAVYLCASSFLPNTQYFGPGTRLTVL.

This clonotype was counted only a few times. The rearrangement joins TRBV5-1 to TRBJ2-1; the D is unclear. Between the trimmed V and J ends, which lost 0 bases and 3 bases, there was a span of 10 bases. CDR3 length: 15 amino acids. CDR1 and CDR2 (germline): SGHRS, YFSETQ. The CDR3 DNA follows: TGCGCCAGCAGCTTGGCCCAAGCAATCTACAATGAGCAGTTCTTC. It yields the protein CASSLAQAIYNEQFF.

This chain uses TRBV10-3 with TRBJ2-7; 8 positions match TRBD1. CDR1 is ENHRY and CDR2 is SYGVKD in the germline V gene. CDR3 length: 14 residues. V shed 2 bases, J shed 7 bases, and the junction held 7 bases outside the gene matches. CDR3 protein: CAISETDRVGEQYV. CDR3 bases: TGTGCCATCAGTGAGACGGACAGGGTGGGGGAGCAGTACGTC.